The text below deals with one T cell receptor (beta chain). What it binds is not known. This sample stems from a study of cytomegalovirus exposure and HLA in healthy donors. Profiled with immunoSEQ multiplex PCR; TCRdb holds only in-frame clones, not every one. The sample lists about 160,000 clones, 84% occurring once. Study findings and constraints: Diagnosis of cytomegalovirus status made by the classifier reportedly showed high specificity and sensitivity. In vitro experiments confirmed that three CMV-associated chains were specific for CMV antigens. The study flagged approximately 180 TCR beta chains as cytomegalovirus-associated. One later analysis, an examination of the 120 validation repertoires, found that first-cohort TCR clusters tended to co-occur in them.

This sequence originates from a young man in good health and CMV-seropositive. The sequencing input was PBMCs.

In DNA, the CDR3 is TGCAGCGTTTCACAGGGCCCACAAGAGACCCAGTACTTC. Translating it yields CSVSQGPQETQYF. This chain uses TRBV29-1 with TRBJ2-5, with D possibly matching TRBD1 (6 bases). Germline V gene lookup returns CDR1 SQVTM and CDR2 ANQGSEA. The ends were cut back, 5 bases at V and 2 bases at J, with 12 bases in the middle. The CDR3 contains 13 residues.